Presented here are 30 T cell receptor beta chains from one specimen sequenced in a study of radiotherapy plus CTLA-4 blockade in lung cancer. The repertoire was sequenced with immunoSEQ multiplex PCR; TCRdb's copy has only in-frame clones and lacks some. The sample gives more than 40,000 clones, 70% to 90% of which show up once; 7.8% is in the top ten. The sequences come from peripheral blood, collected from a patient treated with radiotherapy plus ipilimumab. The source is a human donor with non-small cell lung cancer whose response to radiotherapy plus ipilimumab could not be evaluated.

The chain's CDR3 is CASSQDTVRGRYTF. The CDR3 DNA follows: TGCGCCAGCAGCCAAGATACGGTTAGAGGCCGCTACACCTTC. The V gene is TRBV4-3, the J gene TRBJ1-2; D call uncertain. In germline, CDR1 is LGHNA, CDR2 YSLEER. V was cut by 0 bases and J by 9 bases, with 14 bases left in between. The CDR3 loop spans 14 amino acids.

The chain links TRBV28 to TRBJ2-7; D perhaps matches TRBD2 (5 bases). In germline, CDR1 is MDHEN, CDR2 SYDVKM. There are 15 residues in the CDR3. Between the trimmed V and J ends, which lost 5 bases and 0 bases, there was a span of 14 bases. This CDR3 reads CASSKRTGFSYEQYF. The CDR3 DNA follows: TGTGCCAGCAGTAAAAGGACGGGATTCTCCTACGAGCAGTACTTC.

The chain uses TRBV7-2 and TRBJ2-7, with 10 bases that match TRBD2. This CDR3 is built from 15 residues. Germline V gene data show CDR1 as SGHTA and CDR2 as FQGNSA. J was trimmed by 4 bases and V by 8 bases; bases with no gene match: 11. The CDR3: CASSKERGGQYEQYF. The CDR3 DNA reads TGTGCCAGCTCCAAAGAGCGGGGGGGTCAATACGAGCAGTACTTC.

The chain employs TRBV11-2 and TRBJ2-7; unclear D gene. Trimming took 1 base from V and 7 from J, leaving 5 bases between them. Germline assignment: CDR1 SGHAT and CDR2 FQNNGV. The CDR3 covers 11 residues. CDR3 residues: CASSLVREQYF. As DNA, the CDR3 is TGTGCCAGCAGCTTAGTCAGGGAGCAGTACTTC. The full variable domain, with the rest looked up from reference TRBV11-2 and TRBJ2-7, is EAGVAQSPRYKIIEKRQSVAFWCNPISGHATLYWYQQILGQGPKLLIQFQNNGVVDDSQLPKDRFSAERLKGVDSTLKIQPAKLEDSAVYLCASSLVREQYFGPGTRLTVT.

The chain combines TRBV6-5 with TRBJ1-4, with D perhaps TRBD1 (6 bases). Germline loops: CDR1 MNHEY, CDR2 SVGAGI. The CDR3 length is 14 residues. Trimming removed 3 bases at V and 8 bases at J, with 13 bases between. This CDR3 reads CASSYAGAEEKLFF. CDR3 coding DNA: TGTGCCAGCAGTTATGCAGGGGCAGAGGAAAAACTGTTTTTT.

The genes are TRBV4-1 and TRBJ2-4, with D tentatively TRBD2 (5 bases). The CDR3 extends over 18 amino acids. V dropped 0 bases and J dropped 0 bases, with 15 bases sitting between them. From germline, CDR1 is MGHRA and CDR2 YSYEKL. The CDR3 loop reads CASSQDRFAEVAKNIQYF. In DNA form, the CDR3 reads TGCGCCAGCAGCCAAGATCGTTTCGCGGAGGTAGCCAAAAACATTCAGTACTTC.

J is TRBJ2-3 and V is TRBV9; D might be TRBD2 (6 bases). This CDR3 is built from 15 residues. Germline assignment: CDR1 SGDLS and CDR2 YYNGEE. V lost 2 bases and J lost 0, with 10 bases in between. The CDR3: CASSVAGPSTDTQYF. In DNA, the CDR3 is TGTGCCAGCAGCGTTGCGGGGCCAAGCACAGATACGCAGTATTTT.

The chain joins TRBV18 to TRBJ1-5; D is possibly TRBD1 (5 bases). Trimming shortened V by 4 bases and J by 0 bases, and 7 bases separated the two germline ends. In germline, CDR1 is KGHSH, CDR2 LQKENI. The CDR3 totals 14 residues. CDR3 nucleotide sequence: TGTGCCAGCTCACAGGGGATTAGCAATCAGCCCCAGCATTTT. Residues: CASSQGISNQPQHF.

This chain uses TRBV4-3 with TRBJ2-7, with TRBD2 matching over 9 bases. Per the germline V gene, CDR1 is LGHNA and CDR2 is YSLEER. The CDR3 is made up of 15 amino acids. With V trimmed by 0 bases and J by 3 bases, 3 bases remained unmatched. The CDR3 bases are TGCGCCAGCAGCCAAGATTTAGCGGGGGTCTACGAGCAGTACTTC. The encoded protein is CASSQDLAGVYEQYF.

The V and J genes are TRBV19 and TRBJ1-1, with D perhaps TRBD1 (6 bases). The germline V gene encodes CDR1 LNHDA and CDR2 SQIVND (reference sequence). The length of the CDR3 is 14 residues. V was pared by 2 bases and J by 0 bases, with 7 bases between. The DNA of the CDR3 is TGTGCCAGTAGTATACAGGGGCTGAACACTGAAGCTTTCTTT. Translated, it gives CASSIQGLNTEAFF.

The J gene is TRBJ1-6, the V gene TRBV18; D is undetermined. Trimming took 6 bases from V and 0 from J, leaving 12 bases between them. The CDR3 has 16 amino acids. The germline CDR1 and CDR2 sequences are KGHSH and LQKENI. CDR3 region: CASSRDSSSYNSPLHF. The CDR3 region has the DNA TGTGCCAGCTCCCGAGACTCCAGCTCCTATAATTCACCCCTCCACTTT. The complete variable domain, with remaining parts taken from reference TRBV18 and TRBJ1-6, reads NAGVMQNPRHLVRRRGQEARLRCSPMKGHSHVYWYRQLPEEGLKFMVYLQKENIIDESGMPKERFSAEFPKEGPSILRIQQVVRGDSAAYFCASSRDSSSYNSPLHFGNGTRLTVT.

The CDR3 here is CASSVDGGNQPQHF. The CDR3 coding sequence is TGTGCCAGCAGCGTAGACGGGGGCAATCAGCCCCAGCATTTT. J is TRBJ1-5 and V is TRBV9; no clear D gene. CDR3 length: 14 residues. V shed 0 bases and J shed 2 bases, with 6 bases lying between them. Germline lookup yields CDR1 SGDLS and CDR2 YYNGEE.

The chain employs TRBV7-9 and TRBJ1-1; possibly TRBD1 for D (6 bases). Trimming removed 1 base from V and 9 bases from J, with 18 bases in between. Per the germline V gene, CDR1 is SEHNR and CDR2 is FQNEAQ (reference sequence). There are 15 residues in the CDR3. This CDR3 reads CASSLDGGGALQAFF. The CDR3 coding sequence is TGTGCCAGCAGCTTAGATGGGGGGGGCGCCTTACAAGCTTTCTTT.

The count of this clone is one. The chain uses TRBV18 and TRBJ2-1, with TRBD2 matching 15 bases. In germline, CDR1 is KGHSH, CDR2 LQKENI. With 3 bases clipped from V and 4 bases from J, the junction kept 4 bases outside the gene matches. This CDR3 region has 17 residues. CDR3 in DNA: TGTGCCAGCTCACCCCTGGGACTAGCGGGGGGTTACAATGAGCAGTTCTTC. Protein: CASSPLGLAGGYNEQFF.

This sequence joins TRBV6-6 and TRBJ2-7, with TRBD1 as a possible D gene (6 bases). Trimming cost V 6 bases and J 5 bases, with 17 bases left between them. The CDR3 covers 14 residues. Germline V CDR1 and CDR2: MNHNY, SVGAGI (reference sequence). In nucleotides, the CDR3 is TGTGCCAGCAGCGCCGGGGTCAGGGGCCACGAGCAGTACTTC. It codes for CASSAGVRGHEQYF.

The V and J genes are TRBV11-2 and TRBJ2-7, with D perhaps matching TRBD1 (6 bases). V was pared by 1 base and J by 6 bases, with 19 bases between. This CDR3 is 16 amino acids long. Germline assignment: CDR1 SGHAT and CDR2 FQNNGV. CDR3: CASSLVRGRGRVEQYF. In DNA form, the CDR3 reads TGTGCCAGCAGCTTAGTTAGAGGCAGGGGAAGGGTCGAGCAGTACTTC.

This clone was seen once. This chain uses TRBV28 with TRBJ1-2, with D unresolved. Deletions cut 3 bases from V and 5 bases from J, with 10 bases between. Germline-derived CDR1 and CDR2 are MDHEN and SYDVKM. This CDR3 region has 13 residues. The CDR3 here is CASSFNRRYGYTF. The CDR3 bases are TGTGCCAGCAGTTTCAATAGGAGGTATGGCTACACCTTC.

The chain recombines TRBV10-1 with TRBJ2-5; maybe TRBD1 (7 bases). Deletions cut 5 bases from V and 5 bases from J, with 15 bases between. Germline loops: CDR1 WNHNN, CDR2 SYGVQD (reference sequence). This CDR3 spans 14 amino acids. Here the CDR3 DNA reads TGCGCCAGCAGTCAGGGGGGCCGCAGGGAGACCCAGTACTTC. Translated, it gives CASSQGGRRETQYF.

The chain links TRBV28 to TRBJ2-7; TRBD2 matches 14 bases. Germline CDR1 MDHEN, CDR2 SYDVKM. V was clipped by 6 bases and J by 7 bases; unmatched bases: 11. There are 16 residues in the CDR3. CDR3 nucleotide sequence: TGTGCCAGCAGCCGCGGACTAGCGGGAGGTCTTGATGAGCAGTACTTC. Translation: CASSRGLAGGLDEQYF.

The chain recombines TRBV29-1 with TRBJ2-2, with TRBD2 identical over 9 bases. The CDR3 extends over 14 amino acids. CDR1 and CDR2 (germline): SQVTM, ANQGSEA. Germline trimming cut 5 bases from V and 4 bases from J; bases unmatched to any gene: 5. The CDR3 nucleotides are TGCAGCGTTAGAGGGCGGGAGGGCACCGGGGAGCTGTTTTTT. Protein sequence: CSVRGREGTGELFF.

This chain links TRBV4-1 with TRBJ1-5, with 7 bases matching TRBD1. Germline V gene sequence: CDR1 MGHRA, CDR2 YSYEKL. J was trimmed by 4 bases and V by 4 bases; bases with no gene match: 4. This CDR3 is 14 amino acids long. CDR3 amino acids: CASSLTGANQPQHF. The DNA of the CDR3 is TGCGCCAGCAGCCTCACAGGGGCTAATCAGCCCCAGCATTTT.

CDR3 protein: CATSRDNLGYEQYF. In nucleotides, the CDR3 is TGTGCCACCAGCAGAGATAATCTGGGCTACGAGCAGTACTTC. The chain uses TRBV15 and TRBJ2-5; D is uncertain. TRBJ2-7 explains the end of the DNA better; the J call may be wrong. Germline lookup yields CDR1 LNHNV and CDR2 YYDKDF (reference sequence). This CDR3 is 14 amino acids long.

The J gene is TRBJ2-7, the V gene TRBV5-4, with TRBD2 identical over 11 bases. V was pared by 4 bases and J by 3 bases, with 3 bases of the junction left unmatched. There are 14 residues in the CDR3. Germline CDR1 reads SGHNT; CDR2 reads YYREEE (reference sequence). This CDR3 is CASSPSGGYYEQYF. The CDR3 region has the DNA TGTGCCAGCAGCCCTAGCGGGGGGTACTACGAGCAGTACTTC.

DNA for the CDR3: TGTGCCAGCAGCAAAGCGATAGCCAGGGAATTTGAAGCTTTCTTT. This sequence encodes CASSKAIAREFEAFF. The rearrangement links TRBV21-1 to TRBJ1-1; TRBD1, the table's D call, was not compared with the DNA. TRBV21-1 corresponds to a pseudogene. The CDR3 covers 15 residues.

V gene TRBV5-1 combines with J gene TRBJ2-3; maybe TRBD2 (6 bases). Between the trimmed V and J ends, which lost 0 bases and 6 bases, there was a span of 8 bases. The CDR3 runs 13 residues. Germline CDR1 SGHRS, CDR2 YFSETQ. Here the CDR3 DNA reads TGCGCCAGCAGCTTGGCTAGCGCGGATACGCAGTATTTT. Translation: CASSLASADTQYF. The full variable domain, rest sourced from reference TRBV5-1 and TRBJ2-3, is KAGVTQTPRYLIKTRGQQVTLSCSPISGHRSVSWYQQTPGQGLQFLFEYFSETQRNKGNFPGRFSGRQFSNSRSEMNVSTLELGDSALYLCASSLASADTQYFGPGTRLTVL.

There are a few counts of this clone. The genes are TRBV6-1 and TRBJ1-1, with D unclear. Germline V gene data show CDR1 as MNHNS and CDR2 as SASEGT. This CDR3 has 14 residues. Trimming removed 7 bases at V and 3 bases at J, with 15 bases between. CDR3 DNA: TGTGCCAGCACCCCTCCGGGGTTAGACACTGAAGCTTTCTTT. Amino acid sequence: CASTPPGLDTEAFF.

V gene TRBV19 combines with J gene TRBJ2-3; no clear D gene. Germline values: CDR1 LNHDA, CDR2 SQIVND (reference sequence). CDR3 length equals 14 residues. Trimming left V 7 bases short and J 1 base short, with 12 bases between. Here the CDR3 reads CASKPEWRTDTQYF. Here the CDR3 DNA reads TGTGCCAGTAAACCCGAATGGCGCACAGATACGCAGTATTTT.

The chain employs TRBV15 and TRBJ2-6; unclear D gene. This CDR3 contains 16 residues. V was clipped by 0 bases and J by 0 bases, with 6 bases between them. Looked up from germline, CDR1 is LNHNV and CDR2 is YYDKDF (reference sequence). The CDR3 sequence is CATSRDLSSGANVLTF. CDR3 DNA sequence: TGTGCCACCAGCAGAGACTTGAGCTCTGGGGCCAACGTCCTGACTTTC.

In this sample, this clone turned up a few times. This rearrangement joins TRBV5-1 to TRBJ1-4, with 9 bases lining up with TRBD1. Germline CDR1 is SGHRS and CDR2 is YFSETQ. The CDR3 length is 15 residues. Trimming cost V 4 bases and J 6 bases; bases outside gene matches: 7. The DNA for the CDR3 is TGCGCCAGCAGCCTCAGGGACAGGGTTGATGAAAAACTGTTTTTT. Protein product: CASSLRDRVDEKLFF.

This clone came up once. The genes are TRBV9 and TRBJ2-1, with 15 bases matching TRBD2. Germline CDR1 reads SGDLS; CDR2 reads YYNGEE. With 0 bases clipped from V and 7 bases from J, the junction kept 5 bases outside the gene matches. The CDR3 length is 17 residues. CDR3 amino acids: CASSVEWGTSGRNEQFF. The CDR3 bases are TGTGCCAGCAGCGTAGAGTGGGGGACTAGCGGGAGGAATGAGCAGTTCTTC.